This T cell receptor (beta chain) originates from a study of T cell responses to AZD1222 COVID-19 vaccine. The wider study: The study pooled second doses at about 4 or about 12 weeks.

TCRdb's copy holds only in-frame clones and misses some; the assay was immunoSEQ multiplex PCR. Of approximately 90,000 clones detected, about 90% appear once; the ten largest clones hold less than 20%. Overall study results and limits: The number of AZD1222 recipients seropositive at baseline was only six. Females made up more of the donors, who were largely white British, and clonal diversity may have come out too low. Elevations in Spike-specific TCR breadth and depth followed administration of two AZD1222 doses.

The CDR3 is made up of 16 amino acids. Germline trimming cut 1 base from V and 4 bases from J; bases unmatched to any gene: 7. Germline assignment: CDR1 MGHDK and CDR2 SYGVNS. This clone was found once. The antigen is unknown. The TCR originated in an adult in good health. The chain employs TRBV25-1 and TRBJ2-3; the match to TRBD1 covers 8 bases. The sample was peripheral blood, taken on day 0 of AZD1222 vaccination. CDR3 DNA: TGTGCCAGCAGTGAATGGGCAGGGGGCTTTTCAGATACGCAGTATTTT. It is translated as CASSEWAGGFSDTQYF. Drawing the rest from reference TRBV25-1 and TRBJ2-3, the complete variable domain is EADIYQTPRYLVIGTGKKITLECSQTMGHDKMYWYQQDPGMELHLIHYSYGVNSTEKGDLSSESTVSRIRTEHFPLTLESARPSHTSQYLCASSEWAGGFSDTQYFGPGTRLTVL.